This entry features one TCR beta chain sequence. The sample originates from a study of T cell changes during pregnancy in multiple sclerosis. The CDR3 contains 12 residues. Germline CDR1 reads SGHTA; CDR2 reads FQGNSA. The V end was cut by 4 bases, the J end by 4 bases, with 7 bases between. Sequencing was performed with immunoSEQ multiplex PCR; in TCRdb, only in-frame clones are kept and a portion is missing. The sample has about 110,000 clones, 75% to 95% seen once; the top ten hold roughly 1.6%. This material consisted of peripheral blood, taken before pregnancy. The chain is built from TRBV7-2 and TRBJ2-5; D unresolved. This TCR derives from a female donor with multiple sclerosis, enrolled in a pregnancy study. CDR3 protein: CASSSAVETQYF. The CDR3, as DNA: TGTGCCAGCAGCTCTGCGGTAGAGACCCAGTACTTC.